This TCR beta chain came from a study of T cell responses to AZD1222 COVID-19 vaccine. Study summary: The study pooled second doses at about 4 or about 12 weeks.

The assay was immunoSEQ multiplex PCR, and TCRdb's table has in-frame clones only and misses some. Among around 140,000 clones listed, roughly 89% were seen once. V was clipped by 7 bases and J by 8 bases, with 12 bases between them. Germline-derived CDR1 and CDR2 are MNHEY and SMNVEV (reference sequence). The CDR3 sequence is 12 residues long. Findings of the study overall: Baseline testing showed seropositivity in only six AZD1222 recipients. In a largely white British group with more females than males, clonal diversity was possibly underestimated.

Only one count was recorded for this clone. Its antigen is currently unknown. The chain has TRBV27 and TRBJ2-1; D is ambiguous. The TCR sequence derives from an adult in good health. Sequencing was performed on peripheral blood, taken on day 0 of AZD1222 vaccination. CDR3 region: CASKNKGDEQFF. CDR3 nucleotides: TGTGCCAGCAAAAACAAGGGCGATGAGCAGTTCTTC.